This is a list of T cell receptor beta chains from one sample in a study of cytomegalovirus exposure and HLA in healthy donors. The protocol was immunoSEQ multiplex PCR, while the TCRdb copy is restricted to in-frame clones and leaves out a portion. The sample lists 120,000 or so clones; about three quarters were seen once. The sequenced material came from PBMCs. These receptor sequences come from an older woman in good health and CMV-seropositive. The CDR3 runs from the conserved cysteine through the conserved F or W. The D gene is left open where the match is weak. Clone size is not always given. Where it is, it says once, few, many or a class for expanded clones.

>TRBJ2-2|TRBD2|.|TRBV19
CASRGRLVVNTGELFF
TGTGCCAGCCGCGGGAGGTTGGTGGTAAACACCGGGGAGCTGTTTTTT
>TRBJ2-7|.|.|TRBV6-1
CASSAGDFYEQYF
TGTGCCAGCAGTGCCGGGGATTTCTACGAGCAGTACTTC
>TRBJ2-1|.|.|TRBV19
CATQNLGAFSYNEQFF
TGTGCCACCCAAAACCTGGGGGCCTTCTCCTACAATGAGCAGTTCTTC
>TRBJ2-7|TRBD1|.|TRBV5-1
CASSSPGQRYEQYF
TGCGCCAGCAGCTCCCCGGGACAGAGATACGAGCAGTACTTC
>TRBJ2-7|TRBD2|.|TRBV11-2
CASTREGTKEYF
TGTGCCAGCACCCGAGAGGGGACTAAGGAGTACTTC
>TRBJ2-7|.|medium-sized|TRBV4-1
CASSQDPRASDTSYEQYF
TGCGCCAGCAGCCAAGACCCAAGGGCTAGCGATACCTCCTACGAGCAGTACTTC
>TRBJ1-4|.|.|TRBV30
CAWRQGECEKLFF
TGTGCCTGGAGGCAGGGTGAGTGTGAAAAACTGTTTTTT
>TRBJ1-1|.|many|TRBV7-9
CASSHSRVIEAFF
TGTGCCAGCAGCCACTCCCGGGTAATCGAAGCTTTCTTT
>TRBJ1-5|.|.|TRBV28
CASSSAGGPQHF
TGTGCCAGCAGTTCTGCGGGGGGGCCCCAGCATTTT
>TRBJ2-7|TRBD2|once|TRBV28
CASSFQVASGRPRRLYEQYF
TGTGCCAGCAGTTTCCAAGTGGCTAGCGGGAGGCCCCGACGTCTCTACGAGCAGTACTTC
>TRBJ2-1|TRBD1|.|TRBV7-9
CASSLVTGGPNEQFF
TGTGCCAGCAGCTTAGTGACAGGGGGACCCAATGAGCAGTTCTTC
>TRBJ2-2|TRBD2|once|TRBV7-2
CASSLVPSGRPAGELFF
TGTGCCAGCAGCTTAGTCCCTAGCGGGAGGCCGGCAGGGGAGCTGTTTTTT
>TRBJ2-7|TRBD2|.|TRBV18
CASSQGTSGSLSYEQYF
TGTGCCAGCTCACAAGGGACTAGCGGGAGCCTCTCCTACGAGCAGTACTTC
>TRBJ2-7|.|.|TRBV9
CASSVEGSAYYEQYF
TGTGCCAGCAGCGTAGAGGGGTCAGCGTACTACGAGCAGTACTTC
>TRBJ1-1|.|.|TRBV5-1
CASSLARGGTEAFF
TGCGCCAGCAGCTTGGCGCGGGGAGGCACTGAAGCTTTCTTT
>TRBJ2-1|.|.|TRBV5-4
CASSSQGSPYNEQFF
TGTGCCAGCAGCTCACAGGGTTCCCCTTACAATGAGCAGTTCTTC
>TRBJ2-1|TRBD2|once|TRBV13
CASSAETSGRASEQFF
TGTGCCAGCAGCGCCGAGACTAGCGGGAGGGCCTCTGAGCAGTTCTTC
>TRBJ2-7|TRBD2|.|TRBV6-5
CASSFGLAGVDEQYF
TGTGCCAGCAGTTTTGGACTAGCGGGAGTCGACGAGCAGTACTTC
>TRBJ1-1|.|.|TRBV4-2
CASSQDPRGGTFF
TGTGCCAGCAGCCAAGATCCGCGCGGAGGAACTTTCTTT
>TRBJ2-7|.|.|TRBV6-6
CASSYSVVSYEQYF
TGTGCCAGCAGTTACTCTGTCGTATCCTACGAGCAGTACTTC
>TRBJ2-2|.|.|TRBV9
CASRRTINTGELFF
TGTGCCAGCAGAAGGACTATCAACACCGGGGAGCTGTTTTTT
>TRBJ2-1|.|.|TRBV11-3
CASSPRNYNEQFF
TGTGCCAGCAGCCCGAGGAATTACAATGAGCAGTTCTTC
>TRBJ1-1|.|many|TRBV10-3
CAISEPGGRTEAFF
TGTGCCATCAGTGAGCCTGGGGGGAGGACTGAAGCTTTCTTT
>TRBJ2-7|TRBD2|.|TRBV19
CASSEGLAVTYEQYF
TGTGCCAGTAGTGAGGGGCTAGCGGTCACCTACGAGCAGTACTTC
>TRBJ2-7|.|.|TRBV13
CASSLGEGREFNEQYF
TGTGCCAGCAGCTTAGGAGAAGGCAGGGAATTTAACGAGCAGTACTTC
>TRBJ1-1|.|few|TRBV6-5
CASSYTSSRGVTEAFF
TGTGCCAGCAGTTACACGAGCTCCCGCGGGGTAACTGAAGCTTTCTTT
>TRBJ2-2|.|.|TRBV7-6
CASSREFTGELFF
TGTGCCAGCAGTCGGGAGTTCACCGGGGAGCTGTTTTTT